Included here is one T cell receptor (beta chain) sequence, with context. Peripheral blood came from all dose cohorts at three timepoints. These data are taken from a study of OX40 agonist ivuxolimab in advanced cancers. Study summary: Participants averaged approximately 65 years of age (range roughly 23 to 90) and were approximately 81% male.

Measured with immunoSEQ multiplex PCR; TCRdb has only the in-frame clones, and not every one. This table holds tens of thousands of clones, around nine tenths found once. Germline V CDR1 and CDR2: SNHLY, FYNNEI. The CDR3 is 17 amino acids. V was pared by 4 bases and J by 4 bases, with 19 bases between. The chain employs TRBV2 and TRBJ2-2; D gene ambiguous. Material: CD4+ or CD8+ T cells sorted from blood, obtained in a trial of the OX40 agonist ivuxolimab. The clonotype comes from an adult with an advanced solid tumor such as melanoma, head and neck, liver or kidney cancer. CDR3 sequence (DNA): TGTGCCAGCAGTGTTTTTGGCCGGACGGACGGCACCGGGGAGCTGTTTTTT. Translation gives CASSVFGRTDGTGELFF.